This T cell receptor (beta chain) was sequenced for a study of blood T cell repertoires in COVID-19. Across the whole study: Specimens from acute and convalescent COVID-19 originated in the United States, Italy and Spain.

Seattle cases were enrolled at active infection and followed longitudinally. Libraries were prepared by immunoSEQ multiplex PCR; TCRdb keeps only in-frame clonotypes and omits some of them. The table has 350,000 to 400,000 clones, approximately 86% seen once; the top ten hold roughly 7.2%. V was shortened by 8 bases and J by 3 bases, with 14 bases between the two germline ends. Germline CDR1 and CDR2: SNHLY and FYNNEI. The CDR3 covers 13 residues. Material for sequencing was peripheral blood. This clonotype was obtained from a woman in her sixties or seventies with COVID-19, enrolled during active disease. The V gene is TRBV2, the J gene TRBJ2-7; tentative D call: TRBD2 (6 bases). The CDR3: CASHGTYRYEQYF. The CDR3 region has the DNA TGTGCCAGCCACGGGACTTATCGCTACGAGCAGTACTTC.